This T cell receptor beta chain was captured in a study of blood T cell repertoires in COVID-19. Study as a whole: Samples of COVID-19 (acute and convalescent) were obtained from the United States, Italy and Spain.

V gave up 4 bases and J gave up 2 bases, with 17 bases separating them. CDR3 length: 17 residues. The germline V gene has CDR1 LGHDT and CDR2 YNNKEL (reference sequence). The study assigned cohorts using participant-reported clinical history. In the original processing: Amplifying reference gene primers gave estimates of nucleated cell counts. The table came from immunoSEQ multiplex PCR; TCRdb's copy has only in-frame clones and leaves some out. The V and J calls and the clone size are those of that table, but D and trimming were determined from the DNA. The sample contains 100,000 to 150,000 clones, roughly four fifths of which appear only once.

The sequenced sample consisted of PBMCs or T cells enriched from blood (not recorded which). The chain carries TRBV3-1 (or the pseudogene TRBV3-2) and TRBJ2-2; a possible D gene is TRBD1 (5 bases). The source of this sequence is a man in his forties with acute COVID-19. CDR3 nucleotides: TGTGCCAGCAGCCTTCTAGTCTACAGGATTAACACCGGGGAGCTGTTTTTT. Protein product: CASSLLVYRINTGELFF.